The sequence of this T cell receptor beta chain was determined in a study of T cell changes during pregnancy in multiple sclerosis. Looked up from germline, CDR1 is SGHAT and CDR2 is FQNNGV. J was trimmed by 5 bases and V by 5 bases; bases with no gene match: 8. The length of the CDR3 is 14 residues. TCRdb keeps only in-frame clones here, not all; method: immunoSEQ multiplex PCR. The sample yields 81,000 or so clones, approximately 91% seen once. The TCR sequence derives from a female donor in good health, serving as a control in a pregnancy study. Some clones in this sample may be carry-over from other donors' samples. Material: PBMCs, obtained in the first trimester of pregnancy. The rearrangement links TRBV11-2 to TRBJ2-5; 7 bases map to TRBD2. DNA for the CDR3: TGTGCCAGCAGCCCGCGACTAGCCGAGGAGACCCAGTACTTC. Amino acid sequence: CASSPRLAEETQYF.